The entry below gives a single TCR beta chain sequence along with its context. This table comes from immunoSEQ multiplex PCR, and its TCRdb copy is limited to in-frame clones, with some not included. The data show about 98,000 clones, about nine tenths seen once. These data come from a study of preoperative IRX-2 immunotherapy in early breast cancer. The CDR3 runs 15 residues. Trimming stripped 3 bases from V and 8 bases from J, with 18 bases between. CDR1 is SGHRS, CDR2 YFSETQ, per germline. The treatment: preoperative locoregional IRX-2 cytokine immunotherapy. Samples came from a phase Ib trial of preoperative locoregional IRX-2 cytokine immunotherapy.

The chain carries TRBV5-1 and TRBJ2-1; D not certain. The clonotype was recovered from a human donor with breast cancer. Here the sequenced sample was tumor tissue, taken after IRX-2 immunotherapy. Here the CDR3 reads CASSSTSNPLDEQFF. CDR3 DNA: TGCGCCAGCAGCTCTACCAGTAATCCCTTGGATGAGCAGTTCTTC.